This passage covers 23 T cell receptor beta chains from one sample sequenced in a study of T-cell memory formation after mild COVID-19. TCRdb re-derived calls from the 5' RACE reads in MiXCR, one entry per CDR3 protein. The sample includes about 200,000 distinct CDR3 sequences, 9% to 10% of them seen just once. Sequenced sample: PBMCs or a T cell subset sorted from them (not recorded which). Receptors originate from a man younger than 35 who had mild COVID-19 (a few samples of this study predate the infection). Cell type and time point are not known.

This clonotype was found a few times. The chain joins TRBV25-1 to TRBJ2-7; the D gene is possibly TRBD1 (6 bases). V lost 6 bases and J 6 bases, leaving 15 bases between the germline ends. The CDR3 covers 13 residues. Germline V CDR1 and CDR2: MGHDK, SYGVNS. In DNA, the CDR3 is TGTGCCAGCAGCCCAGGGTCGACAGGCGAGCAGTACTTC. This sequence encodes CASSPGSTGEQYF.

CDR3: CASKRTGNTEAFF. CDR3 nucleotide sequence: TGTGCCAGCAAACGTACAGGGAACACTGAAGCTTTCTTT. The chain is built from TRBV12-3 or TRBV12-4 and TRBJ1-1; possible D gene TRBD1, 5 bases. V was trimmed by 7 bases and J by 1 base, leaving 10 bases between them. The length of the CDR3 is 13 residues.

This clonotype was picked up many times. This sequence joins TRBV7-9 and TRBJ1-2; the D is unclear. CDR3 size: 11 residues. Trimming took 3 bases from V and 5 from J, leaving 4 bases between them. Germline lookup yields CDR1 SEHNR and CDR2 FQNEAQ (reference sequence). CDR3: CASSFEYGYTF. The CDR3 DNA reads TGTGCCAGCAGCTTTGAATATGGCTACACCTTC.

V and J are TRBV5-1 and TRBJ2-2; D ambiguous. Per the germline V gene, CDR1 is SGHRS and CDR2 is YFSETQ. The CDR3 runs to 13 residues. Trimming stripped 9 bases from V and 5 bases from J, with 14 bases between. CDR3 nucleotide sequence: TGCGCCACCTCAGTAGGGCCTACCGGGGAGCTGTTTTTT. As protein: CATSVGPTGELFF.

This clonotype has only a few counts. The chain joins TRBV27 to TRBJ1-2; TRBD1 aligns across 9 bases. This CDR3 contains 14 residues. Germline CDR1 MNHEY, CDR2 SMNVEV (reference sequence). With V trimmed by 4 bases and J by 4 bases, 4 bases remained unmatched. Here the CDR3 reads CASSSYRGPYGYTF. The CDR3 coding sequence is TGTGCCAGCAGTTCCTACAGGGGGCCCTATGGCTACACCTTC.

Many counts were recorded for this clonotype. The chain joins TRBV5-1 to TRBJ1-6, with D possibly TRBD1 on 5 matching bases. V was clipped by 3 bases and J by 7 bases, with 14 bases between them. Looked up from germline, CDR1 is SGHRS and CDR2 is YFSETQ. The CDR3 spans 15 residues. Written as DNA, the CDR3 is TGCGCCAGCAGCTCTGCCGGGACTGGGAATTCACCCCTCCACTTT. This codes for CASSSAGTGNSPLHF. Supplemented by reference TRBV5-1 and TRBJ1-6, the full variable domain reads KAGVTQTPRYLIKTRGQQVTLSCSPISGHRSVSWYQQTPGQGLQFLFEYFSETQRNKGNFPGRFSGRQFSNSRSEMNVSTLELGDSALYLCASSSAGTGNSPLHFGNGTRLTVT.

The CDR3 loop reads CASSYGRDLFWNTEAFF. The CDR3 DNA follows: TGTGCCAGCAGTTACGGGCGGGACCTGTTTTGGAACACTGAAGCTTTCTTT. V gene TRBV6-2 or TRBV6-3 combines with J gene TRBJ1-1, with D perhaps matching TRBD1 (5 bases). CDR1 is MNHEY and CDR2 is SVGEGT in the germline V gene. V lost 2 bases to trimming and J lost 1 base, with 17 bases between them. The length of the CDR3 is 17 residues.

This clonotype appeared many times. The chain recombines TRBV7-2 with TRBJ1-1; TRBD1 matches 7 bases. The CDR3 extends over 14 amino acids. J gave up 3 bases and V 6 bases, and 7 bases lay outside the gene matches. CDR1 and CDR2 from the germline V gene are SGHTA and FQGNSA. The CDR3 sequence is CASRVPGQYTEAFF. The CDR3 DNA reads TGTGCCAGCAGGGTTCCGGGACAGTACACTGAAGCTTTCTTT.

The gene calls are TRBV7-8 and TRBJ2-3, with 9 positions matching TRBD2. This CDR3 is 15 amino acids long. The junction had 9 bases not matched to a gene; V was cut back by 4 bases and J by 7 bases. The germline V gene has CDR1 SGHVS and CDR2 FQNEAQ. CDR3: CASSSSGTLTYTQYF. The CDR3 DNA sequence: TGTGCCAGCAGCTCTAGCGGGACGCTCACGTATACGCAGTATTTT.

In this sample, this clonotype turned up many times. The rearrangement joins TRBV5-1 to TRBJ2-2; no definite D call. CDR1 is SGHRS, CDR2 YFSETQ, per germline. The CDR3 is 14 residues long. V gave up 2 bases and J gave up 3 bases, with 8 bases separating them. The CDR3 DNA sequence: TGCGCCAGCAGCTTTGACGCCTACACCGGGGAGCTGTTTTTT. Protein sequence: CASSFDAYTGELFF.

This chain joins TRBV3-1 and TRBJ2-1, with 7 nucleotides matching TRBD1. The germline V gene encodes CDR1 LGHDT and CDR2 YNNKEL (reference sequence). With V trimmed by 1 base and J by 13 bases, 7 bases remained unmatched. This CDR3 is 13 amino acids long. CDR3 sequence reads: CASSQGEGGNQFF. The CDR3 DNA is TGTGCCAGCAGCCAAGGGGAAGGGGGCAATCAGTTCTTC.

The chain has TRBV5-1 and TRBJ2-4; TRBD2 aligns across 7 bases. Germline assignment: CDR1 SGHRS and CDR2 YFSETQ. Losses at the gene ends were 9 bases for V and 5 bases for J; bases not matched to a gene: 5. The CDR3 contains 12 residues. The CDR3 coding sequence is TGCGCCACCCGGGGGGAGGAAAACATTCAGTACTTC. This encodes CATRGEENIQYF.

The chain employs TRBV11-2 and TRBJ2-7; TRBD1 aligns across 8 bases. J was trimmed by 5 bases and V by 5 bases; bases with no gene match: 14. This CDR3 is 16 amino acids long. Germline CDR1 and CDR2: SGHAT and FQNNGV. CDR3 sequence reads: CASSPLRGQGRHEQYF. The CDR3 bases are TGTGCCAGCAGCCCACTCAGGGGGCAGGGGCGCCACGAGCAGTACTTC.

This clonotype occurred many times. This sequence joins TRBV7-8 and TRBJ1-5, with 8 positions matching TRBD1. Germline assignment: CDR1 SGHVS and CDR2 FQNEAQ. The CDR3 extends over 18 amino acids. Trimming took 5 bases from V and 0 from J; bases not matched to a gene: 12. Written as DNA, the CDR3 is TGTGCCAGCAGCCCCAGGGACAGGAGTGGATATAGCAATCAGCCCCAGCATTTT. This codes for CASSPRDRSGYSNQPQHF.

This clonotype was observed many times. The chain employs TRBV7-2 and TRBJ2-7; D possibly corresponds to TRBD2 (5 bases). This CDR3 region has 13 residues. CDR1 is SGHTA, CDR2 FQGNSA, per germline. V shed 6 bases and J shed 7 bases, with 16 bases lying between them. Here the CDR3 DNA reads TGTGCCAGCAGTAGGCTAGCTCAGGATGAGCAGTACTTC. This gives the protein CASSRLAQDEQYF.

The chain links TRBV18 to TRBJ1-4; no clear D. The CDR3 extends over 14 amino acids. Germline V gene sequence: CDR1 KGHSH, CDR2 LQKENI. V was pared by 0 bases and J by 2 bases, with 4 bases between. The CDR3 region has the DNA TGTGCCAGCTCACCACCGGGGACTAATGAAAAACTGTTTTTT. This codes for CASSPPGTNEKLFF.

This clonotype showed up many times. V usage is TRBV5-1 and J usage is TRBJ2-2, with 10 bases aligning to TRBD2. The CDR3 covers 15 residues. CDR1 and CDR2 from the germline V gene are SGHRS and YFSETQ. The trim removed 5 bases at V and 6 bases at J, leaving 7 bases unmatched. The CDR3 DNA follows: TGCGCCAGCAGATCCCCCGGGACTAGCGCCGGGGAGCTGTTTTTT. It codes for CASRSPGTSAGELFF.

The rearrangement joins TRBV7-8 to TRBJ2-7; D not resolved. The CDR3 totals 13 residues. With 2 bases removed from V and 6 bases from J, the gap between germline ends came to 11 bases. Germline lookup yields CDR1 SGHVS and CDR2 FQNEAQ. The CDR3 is CASSLFGEGEQYV. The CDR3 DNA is TGTGCCAGCAGCTTATTTGGGGAAGGCGAGCAGTACGTC.

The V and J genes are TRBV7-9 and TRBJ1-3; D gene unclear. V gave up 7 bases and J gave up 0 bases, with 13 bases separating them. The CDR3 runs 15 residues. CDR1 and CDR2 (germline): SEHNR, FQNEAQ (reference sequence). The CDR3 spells CASTRPGLSGNTIYF. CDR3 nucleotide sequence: TGTGCCAGCACCCGACCCGGCCTCTCTGGAAACACCATATATTTT. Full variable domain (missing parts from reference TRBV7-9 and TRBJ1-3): DTGVSQNPRHKITKRGQNVTFRCDPISEHNRLYWYRQTLGQGPEFLTYFQNEAQLEKSRLLSDRFSAERPKGSFSTLEIQRTEQGDSAMYLCASTRPGLSGNTIYFGEGSWLTVV.

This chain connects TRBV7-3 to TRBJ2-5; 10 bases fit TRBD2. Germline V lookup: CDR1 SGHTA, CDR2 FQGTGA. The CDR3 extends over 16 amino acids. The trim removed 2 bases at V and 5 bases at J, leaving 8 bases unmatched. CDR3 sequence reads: CASSLGTSGALETQYF. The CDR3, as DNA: TGTGCCAGCAGCTTAGGTACTAGCGGGGCCCTGGAGACCCAGTACTTC.

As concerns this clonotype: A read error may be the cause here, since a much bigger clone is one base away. CDR3 amino acids: CASSVAGQGGETQYF. CDR3 nucleotides: TGCGCCAGCAGCGTGGCCGGACAGGGGGGAGAGACCCAGTACTTC. The chain carries TRBV5-1 and TRBJ2-5; 10 positions match TRBD1. The CDR3 contains 15 residues. V dropped 4 bases and J dropped 4; count of bases not matched to a gene: 7. The germline V gene has CDR1 SGHRS and CDR2 YFSETQ.

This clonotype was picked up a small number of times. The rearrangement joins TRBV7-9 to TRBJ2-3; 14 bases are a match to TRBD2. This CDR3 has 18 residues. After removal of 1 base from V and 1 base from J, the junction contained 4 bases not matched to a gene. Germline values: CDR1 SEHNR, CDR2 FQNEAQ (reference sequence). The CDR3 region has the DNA TGTGCCAGCAGCTTAGGGGGGACTAGCGGGGGAGGCACAGATACGCAGTATTTT. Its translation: CASSLGGTSGGGTDTQYF. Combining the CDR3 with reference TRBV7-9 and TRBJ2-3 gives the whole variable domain DTGVSQNPRHKITKRGQNVTFRCDPISEHNRLYWYRQTLGQGPEFLTYFQNEAQLEKSRLLSDRFSAERPKGSFSTLEIQRTEQGDSAMYLCASSLGGTSGGGTDTQYFGPGTRLTVL.

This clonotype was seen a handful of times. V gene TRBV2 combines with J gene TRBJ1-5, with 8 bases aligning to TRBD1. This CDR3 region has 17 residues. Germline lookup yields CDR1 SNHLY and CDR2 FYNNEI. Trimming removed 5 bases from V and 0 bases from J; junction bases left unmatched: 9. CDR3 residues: CASSSPPGTGSNQPQHF. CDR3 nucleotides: TGTGCCAGCAGTTCGCCGCCCGGGACAGGTAGCAATCAGCCCCAGCATTTT.